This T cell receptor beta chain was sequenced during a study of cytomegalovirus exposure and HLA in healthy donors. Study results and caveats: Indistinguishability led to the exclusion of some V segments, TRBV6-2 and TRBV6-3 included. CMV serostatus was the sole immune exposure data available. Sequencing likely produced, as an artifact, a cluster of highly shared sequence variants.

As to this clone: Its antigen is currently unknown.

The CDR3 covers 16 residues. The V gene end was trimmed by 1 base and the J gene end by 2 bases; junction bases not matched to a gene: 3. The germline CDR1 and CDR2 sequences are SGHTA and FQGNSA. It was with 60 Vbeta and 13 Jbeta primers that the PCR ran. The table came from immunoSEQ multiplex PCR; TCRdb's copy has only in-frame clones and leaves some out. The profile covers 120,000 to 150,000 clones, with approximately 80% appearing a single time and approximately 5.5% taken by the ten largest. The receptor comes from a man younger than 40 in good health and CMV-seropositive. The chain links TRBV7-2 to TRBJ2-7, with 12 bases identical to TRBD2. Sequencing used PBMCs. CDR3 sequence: CASSLGLAGDPYEQYF. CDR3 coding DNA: TGTGCCAGCAGCTTAGGACTAGCGGGGGATCCCTACGAGCAGTACTTC.